This T cell receptor (beta chain) comes out of a study of chemoradiotherapy in HPV16-positive cancers. Study information: Two HPV16-positive patients' cells yielded candidate HPV-specific clones and common motifs.

Per germline, CDR1 SGHNT and CDR2 YYREEE (reference sequence). The CDR3 covers 17 residues. V was clipped by 6 bases and J by 2 bases; unmatched bases: 13. Comment on this clone: Its antigen is unknown.

The table came from immunoSEQ multiplex PCR; TCRdb's copy has only in-frame clones and leaves some out. The table shows over 10,000 clones, with 55% to 65% occurring only once. Whole-study findings and limits: For HPV16-positive patients, expanding HPV-responsive T cells associated with longer recurrence-free survival.

The origin of this receptor is a human donor with HPV-associated anogenital cancer. Sample acquisition took place from a patient who underwent chemoradiotherapy. The V call is TRBV5-4, the J call TRBJ2-3, with TRBD2 matching 9 bases. The CDR3 sequence is CASTSHLAGRFTDTQYF. The CDR3 DNA sequence: TGTGCCAGCACCAGTCACCTAGCGGGGCGCTTCACAGATACGCAGTATTTT.